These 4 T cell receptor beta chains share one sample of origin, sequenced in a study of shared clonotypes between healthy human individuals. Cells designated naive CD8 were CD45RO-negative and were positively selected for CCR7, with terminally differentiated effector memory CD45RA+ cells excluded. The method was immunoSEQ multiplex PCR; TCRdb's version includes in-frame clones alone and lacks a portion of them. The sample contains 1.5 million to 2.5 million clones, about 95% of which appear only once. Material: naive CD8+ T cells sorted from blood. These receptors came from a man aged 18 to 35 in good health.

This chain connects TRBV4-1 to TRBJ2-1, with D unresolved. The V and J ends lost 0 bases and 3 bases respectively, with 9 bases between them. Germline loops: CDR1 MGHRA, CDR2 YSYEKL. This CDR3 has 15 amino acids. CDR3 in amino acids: CASSQEKTGYNEQFF. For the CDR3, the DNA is TGCGCCAGCAGCCAAGAGAAAACTGGCTACAATGAGCAGTTCTTC.

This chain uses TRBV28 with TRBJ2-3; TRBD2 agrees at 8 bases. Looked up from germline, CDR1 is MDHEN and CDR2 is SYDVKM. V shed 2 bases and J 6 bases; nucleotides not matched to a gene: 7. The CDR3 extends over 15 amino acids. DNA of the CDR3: TGTGCCAGCAGTTTAGTAGCGGGGCCGCCGGATACGCAGTATTTT. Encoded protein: CASSLVAGPPDTQYF.

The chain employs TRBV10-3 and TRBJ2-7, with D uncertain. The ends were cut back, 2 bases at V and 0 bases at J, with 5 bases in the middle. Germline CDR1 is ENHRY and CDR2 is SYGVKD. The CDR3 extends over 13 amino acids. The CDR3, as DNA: TGTGCCATCAGTGAGGGAGTCTCCTACGAGCAGTACTTC. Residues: CAISEGVSYEQYF.

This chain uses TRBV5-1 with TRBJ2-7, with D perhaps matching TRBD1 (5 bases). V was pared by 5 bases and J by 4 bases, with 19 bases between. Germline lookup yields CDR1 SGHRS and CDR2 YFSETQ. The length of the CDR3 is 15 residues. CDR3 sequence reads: CASRVGQGSGYEQYF. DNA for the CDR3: TGCGCCAGCAGAGTAGGCCAGGGCTCTGGGTACGAGCAGTACTTC.